This T cell receptor beta chain was sequenced during a study of blood T cell repertoires in COVID-19. The wider study: Samples came from the United States, Italy and Spain, spanning acute and convalescent COVID-19.

Assay: immunoSEQ multiplex PCR; the TCRdb copy retains only in-frame clones and omits some. The sample records 200,000 to 300,000 clones, about 80% being singletons. The CDR3 sequence is 13 residues long. V was trimmed by 7 bases and J by 3 bases, leaving 13 bases between them. This clonotype originated in an elderly man with acute or convalescent COVID-19. The rearrangement joins TRBV12-3 or TRBV12-4 to TRBJ2-7, with a possible D match to TRBD2 (5 bases). Input material: peripheral blood. The CDR3 DNA follows: TGTGCCAGCACGCCGGGGAATTACTACGAGCAGTACTTC. Encoded protein: CASTPGNYYEQYF.